This entry features one T cell receptor (beta chain) sequence. As yet, its antigen is unknown. The data stem from a study of T cells in localized non-small cell lung cancer. Study-wide results and caveats: Only one tumor region went through sequencing, so heterogeneity may still be there. A median of around 60 clones ranked among the top 100 in tumor appeared in adjacent lung. Highest T cell clonality was seen in uninvolved adjacent lung, surpassing that measured in tumor.

Clones were read by immunoSEQ multiplex PCR, and TCRdb kept only the in-frame ones, dropping some. The table lists about 17,000 clones, around 87% of them singletons. Specimen: peripheral blood mononuclear cells, collected before any cancer treatment. This sequence was found in a woman aged 40 to 75 with stage III lung adenocarcinoma.

CDR3 sequence reads: CASSLTPDRMNTEAFF. The DNA of the CDR3 is TGCGCCAGCAGCTTGACCCCCGACAGGATGAACACTGAAGCTTTCTTT. The rearrangement uses TRBV5-1 and TRBJ1-1; D possibly corresponds to TRBD1 (6 bases). The CDR3 contains 16 residues. CDR1 is SGHRS and CDR2 is YFSETQ in the germline V gene. V lost 1 base to trimming and J lost 0 bases, with 13 bases between them.